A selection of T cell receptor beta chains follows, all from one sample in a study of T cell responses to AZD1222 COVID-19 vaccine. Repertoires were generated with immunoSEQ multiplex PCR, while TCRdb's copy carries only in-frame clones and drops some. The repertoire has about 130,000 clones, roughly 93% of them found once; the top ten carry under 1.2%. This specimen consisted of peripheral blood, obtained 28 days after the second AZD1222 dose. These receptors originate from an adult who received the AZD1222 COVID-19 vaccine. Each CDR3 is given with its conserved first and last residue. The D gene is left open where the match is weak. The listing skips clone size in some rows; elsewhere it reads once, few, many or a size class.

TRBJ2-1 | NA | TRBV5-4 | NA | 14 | CASSYTSSYNEQFF | TGTGCCAGCAGCTACACGAGCTCCTACAATGAGCAGTTCTTC
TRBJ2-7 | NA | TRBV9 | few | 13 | CASSGAPTYEQYF | TGTGCCAGCAGCGGAGCGCCAACCTACGAGCAGTACTTC
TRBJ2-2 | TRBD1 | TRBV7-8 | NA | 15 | CASSPDRAGTGELFF | TGTGCCAGCAGCCCGGACAGGGCGGGCACCGGGGAGCTGTTTTTT
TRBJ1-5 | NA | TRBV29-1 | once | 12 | CSVASGPEPQHF | TGCAGCGTTGCGTCGGGTCCTGAGCCCCAGCATTTT
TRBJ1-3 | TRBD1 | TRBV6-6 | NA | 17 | CASSRLFTGGGGNTIYF | TGTGCCAGCAGCCGACTTTTTACAGGGGGCGGTGGAAACACCATATATTTT
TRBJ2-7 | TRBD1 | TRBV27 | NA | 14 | CASSYTGGGYEQYF | TGTGCCAGCAGTTACACAGGGGGCGGCTACGAGCAGTACTTC
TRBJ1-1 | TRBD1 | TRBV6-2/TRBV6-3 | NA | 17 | CASSSYRDRVRNTEAFF | TGTGCCAGCAGTTCCTACCGGGACAGGGTTAGGAACACTGAAGCTTTCTTT
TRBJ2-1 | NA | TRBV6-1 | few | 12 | CASSEVGSEQFF | TGTGCCAGCAGTGAAGTGGGAAGTGAGCAGTTCTTC
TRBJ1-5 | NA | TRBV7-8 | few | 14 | CASTYLSRDQPQHF | TGTGCCAGCACCTACCTATCCCGTGATCAGCCCCAGCATTTT
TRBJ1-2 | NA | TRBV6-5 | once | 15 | CASSTELTGNYGYTF | TGTGCCAGCAGTACCGAATTGACGGGGAACTATGGCTACACCTTC